These T cell receptor beta chains were read from a single sample in a study of memory CD8 T cells in hepatitis C reinfection. Produced via immunoSEQ multiplex PCR; TCRdb's table is partial and in-frame only. Here the sample spans 45,000 to 65,000 clones, roughly 86% being singletons. The sample consisted of naive CD8+ T cells sorted from blood. The receptor source for this set is a man between 18 and 29 years old with hepatitis C virus infection. CDR3s leave out the opening cysteine and the closing phenylalanine or tryptophan. Expanded clones are given a class, and other clones once, few, many or no size at all.

cdr3_length: 10; v_call: TRBV30; clone_size: -; j_call: TRBJ1-5; cdr3_aa: AWSGSGQPQH
cdr3_length: 13; v_call: TRBV29-1; clone_size: once; j_call: TRBJ1-2; cdr3_aa: SVEGWGRLRGGYT
cdr3_length: 11; v_call: TRBV6-5; clone_size: -; j_call: TRBJ1-3; cdr3_aa: ASSWTVGNTIY
cdr3_length: 12; v_call: TRBV27; clone_size: -; j_call: TRBJ1-2; cdr3_aa: ASSSFRGNYGYT
cdr3_length: 14; v_call: TRBV6-6; clone_size: -; j_call: TRBJ2-6; cdr3_aa: ATSYREFPGANVLT
cdr3_length: 12; v_call: TRBV4-1; clone_size: -; j_call: TRBJ1-3; cdr3_aa: ASSQDRGRNTIY
cdr3_length: 13; v_call: TRBV27; clone_size: -; j_call: TRBJ2-7; cdr3_aa: ASRRDFFSSYEQY
cdr3_length: 14; v_call: TRBV4-3; clone_size: few; j_call: TRBJ1-1; cdr3_aa: ASSQDRTSGGTEAF
cdr3_length: 10; v_call: TRBV10-2; clone_size: -; j_call: -; cdr3_aa: ASSGGVYEQY
cdr3_length: 16; v_call: TRBV9; clone_size: -; j_call: TRBJ2-3; cdr3_aa: ASSSNLLLQGSTDTQY
cdr3_length: 11; v_call: TRBV5-5; clone_size: -; j_call: TRBJ2-5; cdr3_aa: ASSSGLQETQY
cdr3_length: 13; v_call: TRBV6-1; clone_size: -; j_call: TRBJ2-3; cdr3_aa: ASSEFPPGRGTQY
cdr3_length: 13; v_call: TRBV9; clone_size: once; j_call: TRBJ2-3; cdr3_aa: ASSPAGGLTDTQY
cdr3_length: 13; v_call: TRBV6-5; clone_size: -; j_call: TRBJ1-1; cdr3_aa: ASSPSDRGRTEAF
cdr3_length: 13; v_call: TRBV27; clone_size: -; j_call: TRBJ2-1; cdr3_aa: ASSLFAGGYNEQF
cdr3_length: 11; v_call: TRBV29-1; clone_size: -; j_call: TRBJ2-2; cdr3_aa: SVKKGDTGELF
cdr3_length: 14; v_call: TRBV30; clone_size: -; j_call: TRBJ1-1; cdr3_aa: AWSGREDTMNTEAF
cdr3_length: 11; v_call: TRBV7-2; clone_size: -; j_call: TRBJ2-3; cdr3_aa: ASSSTGTDTQY
cdr3_length: 13; v_call: TRBV27; clone_size: -; j_call: TRBJ2-7; cdr3_aa: ASSPRLAGSYEQY
cdr3_length: 11; v_call: TRBV30; clone_size: -; j_call: TRBJ1-1; cdr3_aa: AWSYKGRTEAF
cdr3_length: 11; v_call: TRBV7-2; clone_size: -; j_call: TRBJ2-5; cdr3_aa: ASSSWARETQY
cdr3_length: 10; v_call: TRBV19; clone_size: few; j_call: TRBJ1-1; cdr3_aa: ASTAGNTEAF
cdr3_length: 12; v_call: TRBV28; clone_size: -; j_call: TRBJ2-5; cdr3_aa: AGSFTGGPETQY
cdr3_length: 11; v_call: TRBV27; clone_size: -; j_call: TRBJ2-7; cdr3_aa: ASKETGDNEQY
cdr3_length: 14; v_call: TRBV29-1; clone_size: -; j_call: TRBJ2-5; cdr3_aa: SVDGEGTGGWKTQY
cdr3_length: 13; v_call: TRBV7-3; clone_size: -; j_call: TRBJ2-2; cdr3_aa: ASSPGTSDTGELF
cdr3_length: 18; v_call: TRBV21-1; clone_size: -; j_call: TRBJ2-5; cdr3_aa: ASSKGDPTAGGPPWETQY
cdr3_length: 12; v_call: TRBV28; clone_size: once; j_call: -; cdr3_aa: ASSLSGQGTEQY
cdr3_length: 15; v_call: TRBV7-6; clone_size: -; j_call: TRBJ2-1; cdr3_aa: ASSPPPTGGSYNEQF
cdr3_length: 12; v_call: TRBV27; clone_size: -; j_call: TRBJ2-1; cdr3_aa: ASAESGRYNEQF
cdr3_length: 13; v_call: TRBV5-1; clone_size: -; j_call: TRBJ1-6; cdr3_aa: ASSLEEDRDSPLH
cdr3_length: 11; v_call: TRBV7-3; clone_size: -; j_call: TRBJ2-1; cdr3_aa: ASSPSGSNEQF
cdr3_length: 9; v_call: TRBV6-6; clone_size: -; j_call: TRBJ1-1; cdr3_aa: ASSATPGAF
cdr3_length: 15; v_call: TRBV4-1; clone_size: -; j_call: TRBJ1-6; cdr3_aa: ASSQTGPGSYNSPLH
cdr3_length: 14; v_call: TRBV9; clone_size: -; j_call: TRBJ1-4; cdr3_aa: ASSVSWQGAGEKLF
cdr3_length: 13; v_call: TRBV19; clone_size: -; j_call: TRBJ2-3; cdr3_aa: ASSETSVPTDTQY
cdr3_length: 16; v_call: TRBV21-1; clone_size: -; j_call: TRBJ2-2; cdr3_aa: ASSPFKRARVNTGELF
cdr3_length: 13; v_call: TRBV9; clone_size: -; j_call: TRBJ2-7; cdr3_aa: ASSVGRTGAYEQY
cdr3_length: 12; v_call: TRBV4-1; clone_size: -; j_call: TRBJ2-7; cdr3_aa: ASSQEAGSYEQY
cdr3_length: 13; v_call: TRBV30; clone_size: -; j_call: TRBJ1-2; cdr3_aa: AWNGVAGTGYGYT
cdr3_length: 12; v_call: TRBV7-6; clone_size: -; j_call: TRBJ1-1; cdr3_aa: ASSLGGVETEAF